Detailed here is one TCR beta chain. Its antigen specificity is not known. Per-nucleotide qualities are absent, and no much larger clonotype sits a single base away. Libraries were constructed by RT-PCR. The run used an Illumina MiSeq. TCRdb reanalyzed the raw reads on its own, using fastp at Q25 for trimming and MiXCR for clone calling, and kept in-frame beta chains. Every entry covers one CDR3 protein and lists the most common genes and DNA from its rows. The sample table shows almost 700,000 distinct CDR3 sequences, and 14% are seen once. The top ten clones comprise 3.6% of the sample. This entry comes from a study (dated by TCRdb to about 2016). The TCR originated in a female donor in good health, serving as a healthy control. Sequenced: memory CD4+ T cells from blood.

The CDR3: CASSPPGLKDTQYF. The sequenced DNA: TGTGCCAGCAGCCCTCCGGGACTTAAAGATACGCAGTATTTT. The chain links TRBV3-1 with TRBJ2-3; the best D guess is TRBD2, with 6 bases matching. The CDR3 holds 14 amino acids from the cysteine to the phenylalanine. Only the CDR3 portion is preserved as DNA: 42 bases, with reading frame beginning at the first base. CDR1 LGHDT and CDR2 YNNKEL were looked up in the germline V gene (reference sequence). The junction carries 13 bases between V and J, which are trimmed by 4 bases and 5 bases respectively.